This TCR beta chain was sequenced during a study of shared clonotypes between healthy human individuals. In the study overall: CD4 naive and CD4 memory each took three plates per donor, while CD8 naive took two and CD8 memory one. Study-level findings and limits: It was only blood that was sampled, and tissue repertoires likely differ.

Profiled with immunoSEQ multiplex PCR; TCRdb holds only in-frame clones, not every one. The sample includes over a million clones, 98% to 99% of them seen just once. The CDR3 contains 18 residues. Germline loops: CDR1 MDHEN, CDR2 SYDVKM. V shed 8 bases, J shed 0 bases, and the junction held 13 bases outside the gene matches. Worth noting for this clone: Its antigen is undetermined.

J is TRBJ2-6 and V is TRBV28; 7 bases map to TRBD2. The clonotype originates from a man in his thirties or forties in good health. Sequencing used naive CD4+ T cells sorted from blood. Stated subset: CD45RA+ positively selected. CDR3 DNA: TGTGCCAGCTCAACTGGGGAGGGGATGCACTCTGGGGCCAACGTCCTGACTTTC. It yields the protein CASSTGEGMHSGANVLTF.